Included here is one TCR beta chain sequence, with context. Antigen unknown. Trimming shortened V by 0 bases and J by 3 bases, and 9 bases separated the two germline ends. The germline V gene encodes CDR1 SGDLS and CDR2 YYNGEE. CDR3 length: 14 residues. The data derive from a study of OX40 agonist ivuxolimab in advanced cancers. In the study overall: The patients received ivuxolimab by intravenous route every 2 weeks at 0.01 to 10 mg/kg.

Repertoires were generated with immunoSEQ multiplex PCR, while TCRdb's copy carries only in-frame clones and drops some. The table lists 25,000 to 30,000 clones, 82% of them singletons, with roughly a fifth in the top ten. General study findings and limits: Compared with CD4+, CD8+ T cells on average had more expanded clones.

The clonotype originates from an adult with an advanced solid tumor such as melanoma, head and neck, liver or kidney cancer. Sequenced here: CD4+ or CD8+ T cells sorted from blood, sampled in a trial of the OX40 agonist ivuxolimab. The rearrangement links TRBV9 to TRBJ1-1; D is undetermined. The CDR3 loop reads CASSVDRGHTEAFF. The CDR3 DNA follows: TGTGCCAGCAGCGTAGATCGGGGTCACACTGAAGCTTTCTTT.